The rows below give T cell receptor beta chains drawn from one sample of a study of cytomegalovirus exposure and HLA in healthy donors. Sequencing was performed with immunoSEQ multiplex PCR; in TCRdb, only in-frame clones are kept and a portion is missing. The table includes 250,000 or so clones, approximately 84% detected once. Sequencing input: PBMCs. Receptor source: a man aged 18 to 30 in good health and CMV-seropositive. Each CDR3 is given with its conserved first and last residue. Size is stated for part of the rows, as once, few or many counts, or as a class when the clone is expanded.

cdr3_length: 16
v_call: TRBV2
clone_size: -
cdr3_aa: CASEIKQGAPNYGYTF

cdr3_length: 15
v_call: TRBV5-6
clone_size: -
cdr3_aa: CASSSGLLSSYEQYF

cdr3_length: 16
v_call: TRBV9
clone_size: -
cdr3_aa: CASSVGPGRTNEKLFF

cdr3_length: 14
v_call: TRBV27
clone_size: -
cdr3_aa: CASAGGLENTEAFF

cdr3_length: 14
v_call: TRBV25-1
clone_size: -
cdr3_aa: CASSEGRMNTEAFF

cdr3_length: 13
v_call: TRBV19
clone_size: -
cdr3_aa: CASSTQGDQPQHF

cdr3_length: 16
v_call: TRBV2
clone_size: -
cdr3_aa: CASRFGSGSLADTQYF

cdr3_length: 13
v_call: TRBV2
clone_size: -
cdr3_aa: CASSVSGNQPQHF

cdr3_length: 14
v_call: TRBV5-1
clone_size: -
cdr3_aa: CASAAAANTGELFF

cdr3_length: 12
v_call: TRBV2
clone_size: few
cdr3_aa: CASRSWEYEQFF

cdr3_length: 13
v_call: TRBV4-2
clone_size: -
cdr3_aa: CASSQEASYEQYF

cdr3_length: 16
v_call: TRBV6-1
clone_size: -
cdr3_aa: CASSDGPAISGNTIYF

cdr3_length: 15
v_call: TRBV7-9
clone_size: -
cdr3_aa: CASSLARGKNTEAFF

cdr3_length: 15
v_call: TRBV30
clone_size: -
cdr3_aa: CAWRAGRTPRNIQYF

cdr3_length: 14
v_call: TRBV5-1
clone_size: -
cdr3_aa: CASRVMGESGELFF

cdr3_length: 17
v_call: TRBV14
clone_size: -
cdr3_aa: CASSQPGLASFPDTQYF

cdr3_length: 16
v_call: TRBV30
clone_size: -
cdr3_aa: CAWATGPYYTPGELFF

cdr3_length: 13
v_call: TRBV11-3
clone_size: -
cdr3_aa: CASSGTAYNEQFF

cdr3_length: 15
v_call: TRBV2
clone_size: -
cdr3_aa: CASSEVTGGPNPGGF

cdr3_length: 16
v_call: TRBV27
clone_size: -
cdr3_aa: CASSLWTSGSTDTQYF

cdr3_length: 14
v_call: TRBV11-2
clone_size: -
cdr3_aa: CASSLGGRLTEAFF

cdr3_length: 15
v_call: TRBV2
clone_size: -
cdr3_aa: CASSENRAGVQPQHF

cdr3_length: 14
v_call: TRBV25-1
clone_size: -
cdr3_aa: CASSDGPYTDTQYF

cdr3_length: 14
v_call: TRBV11-3
clone_size: -
cdr3_aa: CASSFGGRGDTQYF

cdr3_length: 17
v_call: TRBV5-1
clone_size: -
cdr3_aa: CASSLARLVTGGVEAFF

cdr3_length: 15
v_call: TRBV6-5
clone_size: -
cdr3_aa: CASSLTSGSQNEQFF

cdr3_length: 11
v_call: TRBV29-1
clone_size: once
cdr3_aa: CSVDRGNEQFF

cdr3_length: 13
v_call: TRBV15
clone_size: once
cdr3_aa: CATAGAESYEQYF

cdr3_length: 14
v_call: TRBV7-9
clone_size: -
cdr3_aa: CASSLDRYSYEQYF

cdr3_length: 13
v_call: TRBV11-2
clone_size: few
cdr3_aa: CASSLVGQGGYTF

cdr3_length: 15
v_call: TRBV11-2
clone_size: -
cdr3_aa: CASSPPGQGRNEQFF

cdr3_length: 13
v_call: TRBV5-1
clone_size: -
cdr3_aa: CASSASNGYEQYF

cdr3_length: 13
v_call: TRBV30
clone_size: -
cdr3_aa: CAWRGRLAGELFF

cdr3_length: 15
v_call: TRBV6-1
clone_size: few
cdr3_aa: CASKPGQGSPGELFF

cdr3_length: 15
v_call: TRBV19
clone_size: -
cdr3_aa: CASMGRGRGPETQYF

cdr3_length: 15
v_call: TRBV27
clone_size: few
cdr3_aa: CASSLRLAGNYEQYF

cdr3_length: 22
v_call: TRBV27
clone_size: once
cdr3_aa: CASSFQLGAEGLDWSRPNEQFF

cdr3_length: 16
v_call: TRBV6-1
clone_size: -
cdr3_aa: CASSDLPGRGAYGYTF

cdr3_length: 13
v_call: TRBV30
clone_size: -
cdr3_aa: CAWSVKNTGELFF

cdr3_length: 14
v_call: TRBV2
clone_size: -
cdr3_aa: CASSDTGPTGELFF

cdr3_length: 18
v_call: TRBV7-9
clone_size: once
cdr3_aa: CASSLIGGTGSLVWLKFF

cdr3_length: 12
v_call: TRBV30
clone_size: -
cdr3_aa: CAWTPGNTEAFF

cdr3_length: 15
v_call: TRBV27
clone_size: -
cdr3_aa: CASSSLTFGTQTEHF

cdr3_length: 15
v_call: TRBV7-9
clone_size: -
cdr3_aa: CASSSSGRVVNEQFF

cdr3_length: 16
v_call: TRBV5-6
clone_size: many
cdr3_aa: CASSLLGTGIAHEQYF

cdr3_length: 13
v_call: TRBV18
clone_size: -
cdr3_aa: CASSPYGEETQYF

cdr3_length: 15
v_call: TRBV6-6
clone_size: -
cdr3_aa: CASSFEASSYNEQFF

cdr3_length: 11
v_call: TRBV20-1
clone_size: -
cdr3_aa: CSARDGYEQYF